These 30 T cell receptor beta chains share one sample of origin, sequenced in a study of cytomegalovirus exposure and HLA in healthy donors. In the PCR, 60 Vbeta and 13 Jbeta primers were used. Sequencing used immunoSEQ multiplex PCR; TCRdb keeps in-frame clones, though not all of them. The sample's table shows 60,000 to 75,000 clones. Sample: PBMCs. These receptors were taken from a female donor in good health and CMV-seropositive.

This chain joins TRBV29-1 and TRBJ2-7, with 11 bases identical to TRBD1. V was pared by 7 bases and J by 2 bases, with 4 bases of the junction left unmatched. This CDR3 spans 13 amino acids. Germline V gene lookup returns CDR1 SQVTM and CDR2 ANQGSEA. The CDR3 DNA sequence: TGCAGCGCCGGGGGACAGGGGGCCTACGAGCAGTACTTC. Protein product: CSAGGQGAYEQYF.

Regarding this clone: A read error may account for a junction end that differs from germline. CDR3 in amino acids: CASSIIGRGYSNQPQHF. The CDR3 DNA is TGTGCCAGCAGTATAATTGGCAGGGGTTATAGCAATCAGCCCCAGCATTTT. The rearrangement uses TRBV19 and TRBJ1-5; weak D call: TRBD1 (6 bases). This CDR3 region has 17 residues. Germline CDR1 and CDR2: LNHDA and SQIVND (reference sequence).

Concerning this clone itself: The same CDR3 also results from other DNA sequences found in this sample. The gene calls are TRBV18 and TRBJ2-7; the match to TRBD2 covers 11 bases. CDR3 length equals 15 residues. V lost 3 bases to trimming and J lost 0 bases; unmatched junction nucleotides: 1. Germline V gene sequence: CDR1 KGHSH, CDR2 LQKENI. In nucleotides, the CDR3 is TGTGCCAGCTCACCCGGGACTAGCGGCTCCTACGAGCAGTACTTC. It specifies CASSPGTSGSYEQYF.

The chain joins TRBV6-1 to TRBJ2-7; 12 positions match TRBD1. Per germline, CDR1 MNHNS and CDR2 SASEGT. The J segment lost 11 bases and the V segment lost 8 bases, leaving 13 bases of the junction unmatched. The CDR3 length is 14 residues. The CDR3 spells CASYTAGTGGLKYF. The CDR3 nucleotides are TGTGCCAGCTATACCGCCGGGACAGGGGGCCTGAAGTACTTC.

This clone counts as medium-sized (0.01 to 0.1%) by frequency. V and J are TRBV4-3 and TRBJ1-1; D not certain. Trimming took off 1 base at V and 1 base at J, with 4 bases between the two ends. This CDR3 is 13 amino acids long. Germline CDR1 is LGHNA and CDR2 is YSLEER. The CDR3 reads CASSQAGNTEAFF. The CDR3 nucleotides read TGCGCCAGCAGCCAAGCAGGGAACACTGAAGCTTTCTTT.

Worth noting for this clone: The same CDR3 also results from other DNA sequences found in this sample. The rearrangement links TRBV7-2 to TRBJ2-2; 7 bases map to TRBD1. The J segment lost 7 bases and the V segment lost 5 bases, leaving 4 bases of the junction unmatched. CDR1 and CDR2 (germline): SGHTA, FQGNSA. This CDR3 is 13 amino acids long. CDR3 DNA sequence: TGTGCCAGCAGCACAAGGGGGCGCGGGGAGCTGTTTTTT. Translation: CASSTRGRGELFF.

DNA for the CDR3: TGTGCCAGCAGCCAACCCCGGAGGGCAGGGAGCACTGAAGCTTTCTTT. Amino acid sequence: CASSQPRRAGSTEAFF. The V gene is TRBV16, the J gene TRBJ1-1; a possible D gene is TRBD1 (5 bases). The V and J ends lost 2 bases and 4 bases respectively, with 17 bases between them. CDR3 length equals 16 residues. The V gene's germline CDR1 is KGHSY and CDR2 FQNENV.

The genes are TRBV5-1 and TRBJ2-5; the match to TRBD2 covers 7 bases. V lost 6 bases to trimming and J lost 4 bases; unmatched junction nucleotides: 3. CDR3 length equals 12 residues. Germline lookup yields CDR1 SGHRS and CDR2 YFSETQ. For the CDR3, the DNA is TGCGCCAGCACGCGCGGGGGAGAGACCCAGTACTTC. It translates to CASTRGGETQYF.

The chain uses TRBV25-1 and TRBJ1-4, with TRBD1 as a possible D gene (5 bases). The CDR3 is 14 amino acids. Per the germline V gene, CDR1 is MGHDK and CDR2 is SYGVNS. V was trimmed by 5 bases and J by 5 bases, leaving 12 bases between them. CDR3: CASSSGVLNEKLFF. In DNA, the CDR3 is TGTGCCAGCAGTTCGGGGGTGCTAAATGAAAAACTGTTTTTT.

CDR3 region: CASSRGHFYEQYF. The CDR3 region has the DNA TGTGCCAGCAGCAGGGGACACTTCTACGAGCAGTACTTC. The chain carries TRBV6-5 and TRBJ2-7; possibly TRBD1 for D (6 bases). V was clipped by 6 bases and J by 3 bases, with 12 bases between them. This CDR3 is 13 amino acids long. The V gene's germline CDR1 is MNHEY and CDR2 SVGAGI.

CDR3 bases: TGTGCCAGCAGTGAACAATCGGGACAGACTAACTATGGCTACACCTTC. Translating it yields CASSEQSGQTNYGYTF. The J gene is TRBJ1-2, the V gene TRBV6-1; TRBD1 matches at 7 bases. Germline V gene sequence: CDR1 MNHNS, CDR2 SASEGT. This CDR3 has 16 amino acids. V dropped 2 bases and J dropped 0; count of bases not matched to a gene: 6.

J is TRBJ2-2 and V is TRBV4-1; D might be TRBD2 (7 bases). V gave up 4 bases and J gave up 4 bases, with 13 bases separating them. The germline V gene has CDR1 MGHRA and CDR2 YSYEKL. The CDR3 is 15 amino acids. The CDR3 DNA is TGCGCCAGCAGCCGGGGGGGGGCGGCCACCGGGGAGCTGTTTTTT. Its translation is CASSRGGAATGELFF.

The chain has TRBV7-9 and TRBJ2-3; 7 bases match TRBD2. Trimming at V came to 3 bases and at J to 2 bases, leaving 5 bases not matched to a gene. Germline-derived CDR1 and CDR2 are SEHNR and FQNEAQ (reference sequence). The CDR3 contains 15 residues. The CDR3 sequence is CASSLTAGTTDTQYF. The CDR3 DNA sequence: TGTGCCAGCAGCTTGACAGCGGGGACCACAGATACGCAGTATTTT.

V and J are TRBV4-3 and TRBJ2-7; D perhaps matches TRBD2 (5 bases). The germline V gene has CDR1 LGHNA and CDR2 YSLEER. This CDR3 spans 16 amino acids. V was clipped by 4 bases and J by 3 bases, with 19 bases between them. CDR3: CASSLIRGKDLYEQYF. The DNA for the CDR3 is TGCGCCAGCAGCCTTATCCGGGGAAAGGACCTCTACGAGCAGTACTTC.

The chain combines TRBV6-1 with TRBJ2-7; TRBD2 might be the D (6 bases). Looked up from germline, CDR1 is MNHNS and CDR2 is SASEGT. With 4 bases removed from V and 2 bases from J, the gap between germline ends came to 6 bases. The length of the CDR3 is 12 residues. Here the CDR3 reads CASSGGAYEQYF. In DNA form, the CDR3 reads TGTGCCAGCAGTGGGGGGGCCTACGAGCAGTACTTC.

The CDR3 DNA sequence: TGTGCCACCAGCAGAGTTGCCACAGGGTTCTACGAGCAGTACTTC. Residues: CATSRVATGFYEQYF. The chain links TRBV15 to TRBJ2-7; D may be TRBD1 (6 bases). Germline CDR1 reads LNHNV; CDR2 reads YYDKDF (reference sequence). Deletions cut 1 base from V and 3 bases from J, with 13 bases between. CDR3 length equals 15 residues.

The chain joins TRBV29-1 to TRBJ2-1, with D possibly being TRBD1 (6 bases). CDR1 is SQVTM and CDR2 is ANQGSEA in the germline V gene. CDR3 length equals 13 residues. With 3 bases removed from V and 9 bases from J, the gap between germline ends came to 15 bases. CDR3 bases: TGCAGCGTTGACAGGGGTTACTCTTCTGAGCAGTTCTTC. Protein product: CSVDRGYSSEQFF.

The J gene is TRBJ2-1, the V gene TRBV7-9; TRBD2 aligns across 8 bases. The CDR3 covers 14 residues. V dropped 2 bases and J dropped 9; count of bases not matched to a gene: 6. The V gene's germline CDR1 is SEHNR and CDR2 FQNEAQ (reference sequence). The CDR3 sequence: CASSLSGTRVEQFF. The CDR3 DNA is TGTGCCAGCAGCTTATCCGGGACTAGGGTTGAGCAGTTCTTC.

The V gene is TRBV7-2, the J gene TRBJ2-3; 12 bases fit TRBD2. CDR3 length: 15 amino acids. Germline trimming cut 4 bases from V and 6 bases from J; bases unmatched to any gene: 5. In germline, CDR1 is SGHTA, CDR2 FQGNSA. The CDR3 protein is CASSSLGLAGDTQYF. In nucleotides, the CDR3 is TGTGCCAGCAGCTCCCTTGGACTAGCGGGGGATACGCAGTATTTT.

The rearrangement links TRBV4-1 to TRBJ2-5; tentatively, D is TRBD2 (5 bases). From germline, CDR1 is MGHRA and CDR2 YSYEKL. Deletions cut 0 bases from V and 5 bases from J, with 10 bases between. The CDR3 loop spans 14 amino acids. The DNA for the CDR3 is TGCGCCAGCAGCCAAGAACGGGGTACGGAGACCCAGTACTTC. Translating gives CASSQERGTETQYF.

This sequence joins TRBV18 and TRBJ2-1; 8 positions match TRBD2. Germline CDR1 KGHSH, CDR2 LQKENI. The CDR3 spans 13 residues. V was clipped by 3 bases and J by 6 bases; unmatched bases: 1. The CDR3 DNA follows: TGTGCCAGCTCACCGGCGGGGGGCAATGAGCAGTTCTTC. Translation gives CASSPAGGNEQFF. Full variable domain (rest looked up from reference TRBV18 and TRBJ2-1): NAGVMQNPRHLVRRRGQEARLRCSPMKGHSHVYWYRQLPEEGLKFMVYLQKENIIDESGMPKERFSAEFPKEGPSILRIQQVVRGDSAAYFCASSPAGGNEQFFGPGTRLTVL.

J is TRBJ2-7 and V is TRBV19; 7 bases align to TRBD2. CDR3 length equals 15 residues. CDR1 and CDR2 from the germline V gene are LNHDA and SQIVND (reference sequence). Trimming took 4 bases from V and 2 from J; bases not matched to a gene: 8. CDR3 DNA: TGTGCCAGTAGTACCCCGGTGGGGGGGGCCTACGAGCAGTACTTC. Amino acids: CASSTPVGGAYEQYF.

The CDR3 loop is CASSLLTGSGTGELFF. CDR3 nucleotide sequence: TGTGCCAGCAGCTTGTTGACAGGGTCAGGCACCGGGGAGCTGTTTTTT. This sequence joins TRBV5-6 and TRBJ2-2; 7 nucleotides align to TRBD1. Germline loops: CDR1 SGHDT, CDR2 YYEEEE. V trimming: 1 base; J trimming: 4 bases; junction bases outside the gene matches: 7. This CDR3 has 16 residues.

The chain uses TRBV6-5 and TRBJ1-5; tentatively, D is TRBD1 (6 bases). Germline CDR1 is MNHEY and CDR2 is SVGAGI. The CDR3 totals 15 residues. The V and J ends lost 6 bases and 0 bases respectively, with 12 bases between them. This chain's CDR3 is CASSQDSYSNQPQHF. DNA of the CDR3: TGTGCCAGCAGCCAGGACAGTTATAGCAATCAGCCCCAGCATTTT.

V gene TRBV9 combines with J gene TRBJ2-3; perhaps TRBD2 as D (5 bases). Germline V CDR1 and CDR2: SGDLS, YYNGEE. CDR3 size: 15 residues. V gave up 0 bases and J gave up 3 bases, with 11 bases separating them. This CDR3 reads CASSVAIPGTDTQYF. CDR3 nucleotides: TGTGCCAGCAGCGTAGCTATTCCGGGGACAGATACGCAGTATTTT.

The chain carries TRBV6-1 and TRBJ1-5; 8 bases align to TRBD1. CDR1 is MNHNS, CDR2 SASEGT, per germline. The CDR3 sequence is 15 residues long. With V trimmed by 2 bases and J by 2 bases, 2 bases remained unmatched. The CDR3 loop is CASSEWGQGNQPQHF. CDR3 DNA sequence: TGTGCCAGCAGTGAATGGGGACAGGGCAATCAGCCCCAGCATTTT.

The V gene is TRBV10-3, the J gene TRBJ1-5; D possibly corresponds to TRBD1 (6 bases). CDR3 length: 15 amino acids. Germline values: CDR1 ENHRY, CDR2 SYGVKD. Between the trimmed V and J ends, which lost 8 bases and 2 bases, there was a span of 16 bases. CDR3 DNA sequence: TGTGCCATCCAAGCCAAGGGGGAAGGCAATCAGCCCCAGCATTTT. Residues: CAIQAKGEGNQPQHF.

The gene calls are TRBV5-1 and TRBJ1-1; 8 bases map to TRBD1. V lost 3 bases to trimming and J lost 0 bases; unmatched junction nucleotides: 1. The CDR3 consists of 14 residues. The germline V gene encodes CDR1 SGHRS and CDR2 YFSETQ. The CDR3 region is CASSWTGLNTEAFF. Written as DNA, the CDR3 is TGCGCCAGCAGCTGGACAGGGTTGAACACTGAAGCTTTCTTT.

Worth noting for this clone: The same CDR3 also results from other DNA sequences found in this sample. The chain uses TRBV6-5 and TRBJ1-5; D unresolved. The CDR3 is made up of 14 amino acids. The germline V gene encodes CDR1 MNHEY and CDR2 SVGAGI. V was trimmed by 0 bases and J by 0 bases, leaving 3 bases between them. CDR3 residues: CASSYSYSNQPQHF. DNA for the CDR3: TGTGCCAGCAGTTACTCCTATAGCAATCAGCCCCAGCATTTT.

This chain uses TRBV7-2 with TRBJ2-7; 8 nucleotides align to TRBD2. J was trimmed by 0 bases and V by 5 bases; bases with no gene match: 6. CDR1 is SGHTA, CDR2 FQGNSA, per germline. There are 15 residues in the CDR3. The CDR3 DNA reads as TGTGCCAGCAGCACCCAGAGCGGGAGCTCCTACGAGCAGTACTTC. Translating gives CASSTQSGSSYEQYF.